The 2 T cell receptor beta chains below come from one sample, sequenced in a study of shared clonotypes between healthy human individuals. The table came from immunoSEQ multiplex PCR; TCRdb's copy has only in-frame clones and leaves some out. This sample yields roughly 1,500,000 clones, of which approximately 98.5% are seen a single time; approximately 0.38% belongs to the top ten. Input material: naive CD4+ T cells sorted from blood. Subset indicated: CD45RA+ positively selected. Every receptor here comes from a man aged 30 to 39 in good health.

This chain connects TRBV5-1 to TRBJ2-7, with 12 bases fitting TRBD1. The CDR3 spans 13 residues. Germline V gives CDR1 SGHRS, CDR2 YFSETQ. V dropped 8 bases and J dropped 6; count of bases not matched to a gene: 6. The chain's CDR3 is CASRGQGAGEQYF. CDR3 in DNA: TGCGCCAGTAGGGGACAGGGGGCGGGCGAGCAGTACTTC. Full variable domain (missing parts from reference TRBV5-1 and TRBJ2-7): KAGVTQTPRYLIKTRGQQVTLSCSPISGHRSVSWYQQTPGQGLQFLFEYFSETQRNKGNFPGRFSGRQFSNSRSEMNVSTLELGDSALYLCASRGQGAGEQYFGPGTRLTVT.

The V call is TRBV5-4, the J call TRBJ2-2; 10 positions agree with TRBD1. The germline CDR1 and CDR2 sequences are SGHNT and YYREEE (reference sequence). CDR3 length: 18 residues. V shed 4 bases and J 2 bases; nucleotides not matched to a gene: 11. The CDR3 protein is CASSPLFGTGVNTGELFF. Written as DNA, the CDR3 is TGTGCCAGCAGCCCCCTGTTTGGGACAGGGGTTAACACCGGGGAGCTGTTTTTT.